The 7 T cell receptor beta chains presented below share a single source sample, sequenced in a study of shared clonotypes between healthy human individuals. Sequencing used immunoSEQ multiplex PCR; TCRdb keeps in-frame clones, though not all of them. The sample carries more than 2 million clones, approximately 95% recorded once. The sample comprised naive CD4+ T cells sorted from blood. Subset reported: CD45RA+ positively selected. The receptors derive from a man aged 18 to 30 in good health.

This chain links TRBV19 with TRBJ1-5, with no clear D. V lost 2 bases and J lost 3, with 8 bases in between. The CDR3 length is 14 residues. The V gene's germline CDR1 is LNHDA and CDR2 SQIVND (reference sequence). The CDR3 spells CASSIRGNNQPQHF. The CDR3, as DNA: TGTGCCAGTAGTATAAGAGGTAACAATCAGCCCCAGCATTTT.

The rearrangement uses TRBV25-1 and TRBJ2-2; D not resolved. The CDR3 loop spans 12 amino acids. Trimming left V 4 bases short and J 7 bases short, with 7 bases between. CDR1 MGHDK and CDR2 SYGVNS come from the germline V gene. The CDR3 reads CASSGWDGELFF. CDR3 nucleotide sequence: TGTGCCAGCAGTGGGTGGGACGGGGAGCTGTTTTTT.

A note on this clone: The same CDR3 is also encoded by other DNA sequences in this sample. The rearrangement joins TRBV6-6 to TRBJ1-1; D is uncertain. Germline V gene sequence: CDR1 MNHNY, CDR2 SVGAGI (reference sequence). The CDR3 consists of 14 residues. The V and J ends lost 2 bases and 1 base respectively, with 8 bases between them. The chain's CDR3 is CASSYGQKNTEAFF. The CDR3 coding sequence is TGTGCCAGCAGTTACGGGCAAAAGAACACTGAAGCTTTCTTT.

About this clone: The same CDR3 also results from other DNA sequences found in this sample. The rearrangement links TRBV5-1 to TRBJ2-5; the D gene could be TRBD1 or TRBD2 (5 bases each). CDR1 and CDR2 from the germline V gene are SGHRS and YFSETQ. The length of the CDR3 is 11 residues. With 5 bases removed from V and 3 bases from J, the gap between germline ends came to 5 bases. CDR3 in DNA: TGCGCCAGCAGGGGGGAAGAGACCCAGTACTTC. Translated, it gives CASRGEETQYF.

Details on this clone: Different DNA sequences within this sample yield the same CDR3. This chain uses TRBV18 with TRBJ1-1; D is undetermined. Germline CDR1 reads KGHSH; CDR2 reads LQKENI. The V end lost 5 bases, the J end lost 1 base, and 8 bases lay between the germline ends. This CDR3 contains 13 residues. The CDR3 sequence: CASSSRGNTEAFF. In nucleotides, the CDR3 is TGTGCCAGCTCATCACGTGGGAACACTGAAGCTTTCTTT.

The V gene is TRBV10-1, the J gene TRBJ2-3; either TRBD1 or TRBD2 may fit D (5 bases each). Trimming took off 4 bases at V and 3 bases at J, with 14 bases between the two ends. Germline V gene lookup returns CDR1 WNHNN and CDR2 SYGVQD (reference sequence). The CDR3 spans 15 residues. The CDR3 is CASSGGTIGTDTQYF. DNA of the CDR3: TGCGCCAGCAGTGGTGGGACGATAGGGACAGATACGCAGTATTTT.

This chain joins TRBV7-8 and TRBJ1-5; D is possibly TRBD1 (5 bases). The CDR3 runs 15 residues. V lost 1 base and J lost 2, with 9 bases in between. The germline V gene has CDR1 SGHVS and CDR2 FQNEAQ. The CDR3 region is CASSLGWGGNQPQHF. In nucleotides, the CDR3 is TGTGCCAGCAGCTTAGGGTGGGGGGGCAATCAGCCCCAGCATTTT.